Each of the 15 T cell receptor beta chains below was sequenced from the same sample in a study of shared clonotypes between healthy human individuals. TCRdb keeps only in-frame clones here, not all; method: immunoSEQ multiplex PCR. The sample has more than 2 million clones, 90% to 97% seen once. Sequenced input: naive CD4+ T cells sorted from blood. Subset meaning: CD45RA+ positively selected. The source is a man aged 18 to 30 in good health.

The chain couples TRBV25-1 to TRBJ2-4; possible D gene TRBD1, 5 bases. Trimming pared 2 bases from V and 0 bases from J, leaving 11 bases between. The V gene's germline CDR1 is MGHDK and CDR2 SYGVNS. The CDR3 is made up of 16 amino acids. CDR3 nucleotide sequence: TGTGCCAGCAGTGAAACAGGACCAATAGCCAAAAACATTCAGTACTTC. Amino acids: CASSETGPIAKNIQYF. Full variable domain (remainder filled in from reference TRBV25-1 and TRBJ2-4): EADIYQTPRYLVIGTGKKITLECSQTMGHDKMYWYQQDPGMELHLIHYSYGVNSTEKGDLSSESTVSRIRTEHFPLTLESARPSHTSQYLCASSETGPIAKNIQYFGAGTRLSVL.

V gene TRBV2 combines with J gene TRBJ2-1; 7 bases line up with TRBD1. Germline values: CDR1 SNHLY, CDR2 FYNNEI. V was clipped by 5 bases and J by 0 bases; unmatched bases: 4. This CDR3 comprises 15 residues. CDR3 DNA: TGTGCCAGCAGTTCACAGGGGAGCTCCTACAATGAGCAGTTCTTC. This gives the protein CASSSQGSSYNEQFF.

The chain has TRBV4-3 and TRBJ2-7; 7 bases line up with TRBD1. The V gene's germline CDR1 is LGHNA and CDR2 YSLEER. The CDR3 contains 16 residues. After removal of 1 base from V and 2 bases from J, the junction contained 8 bases not matched to a gene. CDR3 sequence reads: CASSQASGTVAYEQYF. CDR3 DNA sequence: TGCGCCAGCAGCCAAGCCTCCGGGACAGTAGCCTACGAGCAGTACTTC.

Of note for this clone: Within the sample, other DNA sequences also encode this same CDR3. The chain is built from TRBV20-1 and TRBJ1-4; D remains ambiguous. Germline V gene data show CDR1 as DFQATT and CDR2 as SNEGSKA (reference sequence). The CDR3 is made up of 11 amino acids. Trimming removed 3 bases at V and 4 bases at J, with 3 bases between. The CDR3 sequence is CSARDNEKLFF. CDR3 coding DNA: TGCAGTGCTAGGGATAATGAAAAACTGTTTTTT.

The rearrangement links TRBV5-1 to TRBJ2-5; a weak D match, TRBD2 (5 bases). Germline values: CDR1 SGHRS, CDR2 YFSETQ. V dropped 0 bases and J dropped 9 bases, with 15 bases sitting between them. This CDR3 has 14 residues. CDR3 in amino acids: CASSLGDGDGAQYF. Here the CDR3 DNA reads TGCGCCAGCAGCTTGGGGGATGGCGACGGGGCCCAGTACTTC.

The gene calls are TRBV19 and TRBJ2-1; D remains unclear. CDR3 length: 13 amino acids. The germline CDR1 and CDR2 sequences are LNHDA and SQIVND (reference sequence). The germline V and J ends were trimmed by 7 bases and 9 bases, with 16 bases remaining between them. The CDR3 region has the DNA TGTGCCAGTACCCGTCTCGGCGTAAGTGAGCAGTTCTTC. It yields the protein CASTRLGVSEQFF.

The rearrangement uses TRBV9 and TRBJ2-5; 13 bases map to TRBD2. V was clipped by 3 bases and J by 1 base; unmatched bases: 6. This CDR3 is built from 17 residues. From germline, CDR1 is SGDLS and CDR2 YYNGEE. CDR3 DNA: TGTGCCAGCAGCGAGGGACTAGCGGGGAAGTCCCAAGAGACCCAGTACTTC. Translating it yields CASSEGLAGKSQETQYF.

V usage is TRBV11-2 and J usage is TRBJ2-2, with D possibly matching TRBD2 (7 bases). V was trimmed by 7 bases and J by 9 bases, leaving 18 bases between them. Germline V gene sequence: CDR1 SGHAT, CDR2 FQNNGV. The length of the CDR3 is 14 residues. CDR3 protein: CASILGGATRELFF. The DNA of the CDR3 is TGTGCCAGCATCCTAGGGGGGGCCACACGGGAGCTGTTTTTT.

The chain is built from TRBV10-3 and TRBJ2-7; D not certain. Deletions cut 9 bases from V and 4 bases from J, with 16 bases between. Germline CDR1 ENHRY, CDR2 SYGVKD. The CDR3 is 13 amino acids. CDR3 nucleotides: TGTGCCATTGGGCCGGCGGAGATATACGAGCAGTACTTC. This gives the protein CAIGPAEIYEQYF.

The V gene is TRBV4-1, the J gene TRBJ2-7; TRBD2 aligns across 9 bases. J lost 3 bases, V lost 0 bases, and 9 bases had no gene match. The CDR3 length is 17 residues. Germline V gene sequence: CDR1 MGHRA, CDR2 YSYEKL. The CDR3 loop is CASSQDPVGSGSYEQYF. The CDR3 DNA follows: TGCGCCAGCAGCCAAGATCCAGTTGGTAGCGGGAGCTACGAGCAGTACTTC.

The chain recombines TRBV9 with TRBJ2-5; TRBD2 agrees at 16 bases. CDR3 size: 17 residues. Germline CDR1 reads SGDLS; CDR2 reads YYNGEE. V was pared by 3 bases and J by 4 bases, with 6 bases of the junction left unmatched. Written as DNA, the CDR3 is TGTGCCAGCAGCGCCGGGACTAGCGGGGGGGCAAGAGAGACCCAGTACTTC. This translates into CASSAGTSGGARETQYF.

The chain links TRBV6-5 to TRBJ1-5; the D gene is possibly TRBD1 (5 bases). Trimming removed 5 bases from V and 9 bases from J, with 14 bases in between. There are 13 residues in the CDR3. From germline, CDR1 is MNHEY and CDR2 SVGAGI. For the CDR3, the DNA is TGTGCCAGCAGTGACCCCCCAGGGAGGCCCCAGCATTTT. Amino acid sequence: CASSDPPGRPQHF.

The genes are TRBV2 and TRBJ2-7; 9 nucleotides agree with TRBD2. Trimming took 8 bases from V and 3 from J; bases not matched to a gene: 5. The CDR3 covers 13 residues. The V gene's germline CDR1 is SNHLY and CDR2 FYNNEI. The CDR3 sequence: CASLRLADYEQYF. In DNA, the CDR3 is TGTGCCAGCCTTAGACTAGCGGACTACGAGCAGTACTTC.

The rearrangement links TRBV29-1 to TRBJ1-1; D perhaps matches TRBD1 (6 bases). The CDR3 covers 14 residues. Germline V gene data show CDR1 as SQVTM and CDR2 as ANQGSEA. The V end lost 4 bases, the J end lost 6 bases, and 18 bases lay between the germline ends. CDR3 nucleotides: TGCAGCGTTGTTTTAAACAGGGTCGGGGCTGAAGCTTTCTTT. It specifies CSVVLNRVGAEAFF. The complete variable domain, with remaining parts taken from reference TRBV29-1 and TRBJ1-1, reads SAVISQKPSRDICQRGTSLTIQCQVDSQVTMMFWYRQQPGQSLTLIATANQGSEATYESGFVIDKFPISRPNLTFSTLTVSNMSPEDSSIYLCSVVLNRVGAEAFFGQGTRLTVV.

This clone was observed a single time. This chain uses TRBV10-2 with TRBJ1-6; no clear D. Germline loops: CDR1 WSHSY, CDR2 SAAADI. The length of the CDR3 is 14 residues. V was cut by 3 bases and J by 10 bases, with 13 bases left in between. CDR3 in amino acids: CASSDGNFVSPLHF. CDR3 in DNA: TGCGCCAGCAGTGACGGGAATTTTGTCTCACCCCTCCACTTT.